In this sample, the clone carrying this TCR beta chain turned up a few times. No antigen is known for it. The data belong to a study of cytomegalovirus exposure and HLA in healthy donors. General observations from the study: In the 130 or so validation repertoires, a later analysis found that first-cohort TCR clusters tended to co-occur. Most TCR sequences were rare, but some public TCRs occurred in many donors. In vitro experiments confirmed that three CMV-associated chains were specific for CMV antigens. The listing of 150 or so TCR beta chains classed them as cytomegalovirus-associated.

The data were produced by immunoSEQ multiplex PCR, yet TCRdb's version contains in-frame clones alone and is incomplete. The sample lists 250,000 to 350,000 clones, roughly 90% occurring once. The sequencing input was PBMCs. The receptor was isolated from a woman younger than 35 in good health and CMV-seronegative.

CDR3 bases: TGTGCCAGCAGCCCTGGACTGGGGGAGCAGTACTTC. Amino acid sequence: CASSPGLGEQYF. The chain joins TRBV5-6 to TRBJ2-7; possible D gene TRBD2, 5 bases. V was clipped by 4 bases and J by 7 bases, with 12 bases between them. From germline, CDR1 is SGHDT and CDR2 YYEEEE. The CDR3 length is 12 residues.